This is a list of T cell receptor beta chains from one sample in a study of graft-versus-host responses after intestinal transplantation. Clones were read by immunoSEQ multiplex PCR, and TCRdb kept only the in-frame ones, dropping some. Seen here are more than 60,000 clones, roughly 88% observed once, and the top ten hold about 1.3%. Their specific antigens are unknown. Here the sequenced sample was unstimulated CD8+ T cells sorted from spleen or lymph node cells, taken before intestinal transplant. These receptors originate from a human donor who received an intestinal transplant. Each CDR3 is given with its conserved first and last residue. The D gene is left open where the match is weak. Rows give clone size only sometimes, using once, few, many, or a class for an expanded clone.

d_gene: TRBD2
j_gene: TRBJ2-5
abundance: -
v_gene: TRBV11-2
len: 19
CDR3aa: CASSRSGQGGLAGIETQYF
CDR3nt: TGTGCCAGCAGCCGCAGCGGACAGGGGGGACTAGCGGGAATAGAGACCCAGTACTTC

d_gene: -
j_gene: TRBJ1-1
abundance: -
v_gene: TRBV2
len: 14
CDR3aa: CASSDLARDTEAFF
CDR3nt: TGTGCCAGCAGTGATCTGGCGAGGGACACTGAAGCTTTCTTT

d_gene: -
j_gene: TRBJ1-4
abundance: -
v_gene: TRBV2
len: 18
CDR3aa: CASSEASLLRVEYEKLFF
CDR3nt: TGTGCCAGCAGTGAAGCGAGCCTCCTGAGGGTCGAGTATGAAAAACTGTTTTTT

d_gene: TRBD1
j_gene: TRBJ1-2
abundance: -
v_gene: TRBV2
len: 13
CDR3aa: CAILGQDLSVYTF
CDR3nt: TGTGCCATTCTTGGACAGGACCTTTCCGTCTACACCTTC

d_gene: -
j_gene: TRBJ1-2
abundance: -
v_gene: TRBV4-2
len: 13
CDR3aa: CASSQGGGAGYTF
CDR3nt: TGTGCCAGCAGCCAAGGGGGAGGGGCCGGCTACACCTTC

d_gene: -
j_gene: TRBJ2-7
abundance: -
v_gene: TRBV9
len: 15
CDR3aa: CASTRSDSPAAEQYF
CDR3nt: TGTGCCAGCACCCGCAGTGATTCGCCAGCGGCCGAGCAGTACTTC

d_gene: -
j_gene: TRBJ1-2
abundance: -
v_gene: TRBV15
len: 14
CDR3aa: CATSGGHRVPGYTF
CDR3nt: TGTGCCACCAGCGGAGGACACAGGGTTCCTGGCTACACCTTC

d_gene: -
j_gene: TRBJ2-3
abundance: once
v_gene: TRBV19
len: 11
CDR3aa: CASREGGSQYF
CDR3nt: TGTGCCAGTAGGGAAGGGGGATCGCAGTATTTT

d_gene: TRBD1
j_gene: TRBJ2-5
abundance: -
v_gene: TRBV5-1
len: 17
CDR3aa: CASSLTGTGGAEETQYF
CDR3nt: TGCGCCAGCAGCTTGACGGGGACAGGGGGCGCGGAGGAGACCCAGTACTTC

d_gene: -
j_gene: TRBJ2-5
abundance: -
v_gene: TRBV19
len: 13
CDR3aa: CASSDHNAETQYF
CDR3nt: TGTGCCAGTAGCGATCATAACGCGGAGACCCAGTACTTC

d_gene: -
j_gene: TRBJ1-1
abundance: -
v_gene: TRBV9
len: 16
CDR3aa: CASSVVPGEGNTEAFF
CDR3nt: TGTGCCAGCAGCGTAGTGCCGGGCGAGGGGAACACTGAAGCTTTCTTT

d_gene: TRBD1
j_gene: TRBJ1-4
abundance: -
v_gene: TRBV2
len: 15
CDR3aa: CASRYTGGFDEKLFF
CDR3nt: TGTGCCAGCCGTTACACAGGGGGATTCGATGAAAAACTGTTTTTT

d_gene: TRBD2
j_gene: TRBJ2-1
abundance: -
v_gene: TRBV4-2
len: 16
CDR3aa: CASSRSARGGRDEQFF
CDR3nt: TGTGCCAGCAGCCGTTCCGCGCGGGGGGGCCGGGATGAGCAGTTCTTC

d_gene: -
j_gene: TRBJ2-2
abundance: -
v_gene: TRBV7-2
len: 18
CDR3aa: CASSYLSGGTGLFGELFF
CDR3nt: TGTGCCAGCAGCTACCTTAGCGGGGGGACAGGGTTATTCGGGGAGCTGTTTTTT

d_gene: TRBD2
j_gene: TRBJ2-1
abundance: -
v_gene: TRBV19
len: 15
CDR3aa: CASSLASGGYNEQFF
CDR3nt: TGTGCCAGTAGTCTGGCTAGCGGGGGGTACAATGAGCAGTTCTTC

d_gene: -
j_gene: TRBJ2-7
abundance: -
v_gene: TRBV14
len: 13
CDR3aa: CASSTAGADEQYF
CDR3nt: TGTGCCAGCAGCACCGCTGGGGCGGACGAGCAGTACTTC

d_gene: -
j_gene: TRBJ2-2
abundance: -
v_gene: TRBV10-2
len: 13
CDR3aa: CASLQMNTGELFF
CDR3nt: TGCGCCAGCTTGCAGATGAACACCGGGGAGCTGTTTTTT

d_gene: -
j_gene: TRBJ1-2
abundance: -
v_gene: TRBV7-9
len: 15
CDR3aa: CASSRRDSPLYGYTF
CDR3nt: TGTGCCAGCAGCCGCCGGGATAGTCCTCTCTATGGCTACACCTTC

d_gene: -
j_gene: TRBJ1-1
abundance: -
v_gene: TRBV6-5
len: 13
CDR3aa: CASSYSGGTEAFF
CDR3nt: TGTGCCAGCAGTTACTCCGGGGGGACTGAAGCTTTCTTT

d_gene: TRBD1
j_gene: TRBJ2-7
abundance: -
v_gene: TRBV13
len: 15
CDR3aa: CASSLDDRGRYEQYF
CDR3nt: TGTGCCAGCAGCTTAGACGACAGGGGACGCTACGAGCAGTACTTC

d_gene: -
j_gene: TRBJ2-7
abundance: -
v_gene: TRBV5-5
len: 14
CDR3aa: CASSLGGAAYEQYF
CDR3nt: TGTGCCAGCAGCTTGGGCGGGGCAGCCTACGAGCAGTACTTC

d_gene: -
j_gene: TRBJ2-1
abundance: -
v_gene: TRBV11-2
len: 13
CDR3aa: CAVPGRSYNEQFF
CDR3nt: TGTGCCGTCCCGGGGAGGAGCTACAATGAGCAGTTCTTC

d_gene: -
j_gene: TRBJ1-2
abundance: -
v_gene: TRBV27
len: 13
CDR3aa: CASSLGETYGYTF
CDR3nt: TGTGCCAGCAGTTTAGGAGAGACCTATGGCTACACCTTC

d_gene: TRBD2
j_gene: TRBJ2-7
abundance: -
v_gene: TRBV5-4
len: 14
CDR3aa: CASSLAGGTYEQYF
CDR3nt: TGTGCCAGCAGCTTGGCCGGGGGGACCTACGAGCAGTACTTC

d_gene: TRBD2
j_gene: TRBJ2-7
abundance: -
v_gene: TRBV7-9
len: 16
CDR3aa: CASSSPLAGTSYEQYF
CDR3nt: TGTGCCAGCAGCTCTCCCCTAGCGGGGACGTCCTACGAGCAGTACTTC

d_gene: TRBD2
j_gene: TRBJ2-5
abundance: -
v_gene: TRBV10-2
len: 19
CDR3aa: CASSGLAGGPPPNQETQYF
CDR3nt: TGCGCCAGCAGTGGTCTAGCGGGGGGCCCCCCTCCGAACCAAGAGACCCAGTACTTC

d_gene: TRBD2
j_gene: TRBJ2-7
abundance: once
v_gene: TRBV29-1
len: 14
CDR3aa: CSVPQRGAPYEQYF
CDR3nt: TGCAGCGTCCCCCAGCGGGGCGCACCCTACGAGCAGTACTTC

d_gene: -
j_gene: TRBJ2-5
abundance: -
v_gene: TRBV9
len: 15
CDR3aa: CASNWGGARQETQYF
CDR3nt: TGTGCCAGCAATTGGGGGGGGGCCCGCCAAGAGACCCAGTACTTC

d_gene: TRBD2
j_gene: TRBJ2-5
abundance: once
v_gene: TRBV11-2
len: 14
CDR3aa: CASTPGGRGETQYF
CDR3nt: TGTGCCAGCACCCCGGGGGGAAGAGGAGAGACCCAGTACTTC

d_gene: TRBD1
j_gene: TRBJ2-6
abundance: -
v_gene: TRBV4-1
len: 19
CDR3aa: CASSPRPGQGAPGANVLTF
CDR3nt: TGCGCCAGCAGCCCGAGGCCGGGACAGGGGGCGCCTGGGGCCAACGTCCTGACTTTC

d_gene: TRBD1
j_gene: TRBJ1-6
abundance: -
v_gene: TRBV19
len: 15
CDR3aa: CASSTGQGPGSPLHF
CDR3nt: TGTGCCAGTAGTACGGGACAGGGACCGGGGTCACCCCTCCACTTT

d_gene: TRBD1
j_gene: TRBJ1-2
abundance: once
v_gene: TRBV5-7
len: 15
CDR3aa: CASSWDRDGLGGYTF
CDR3nt: TGTGCCAGCAGCTGGGACAGGGATGGCCTAGGGGGCTACACCTTC

d_gene: -
j_gene: TRBJ2-7
abundance: -
v_gene: TRBV19
len: 16
CDR3aa: CASSIDGQRSSYEQYF
CDR3nt: TGTGCCAGTAGTATAGACGGACAGCGGAGCTCCTACGAGCAGTACTTC

d_gene: TRBD1
j_gene: TRBJ1-1
abundance: -
v_gene: TRBV9
len: 15
CDR3aa: CASRAGDRVNTEAFF
CDR3nt: TGTGCCAGCAGAGCAGGGGACAGGGTGAACACTGAAGCTTTCTTT